Below are 12 T cell receptor beta chains sequenced from a single sample in a study of shared clonotypes between healthy human individuals (dated by TCRdb to the early 2020s). Libraries were built with the immunoSEQ multiplex PCR assay. TCRdb provides this immuneACCESS table in a form limited to in-frame rearrangements. Some clones are lacking; in checked studies, under half of them reflect an unresolved V gene, and why the rest are absent is not known. In this sample the table shows some 800,000 clones, around 92% of which occur a single time. Together, the top ten hold approximately 25% of the sample. For the CD8 naive samples, CD45RO-negative cells were positively selected for CCR7, yielding a CD45RA+CCR7+ population from which TemRA cells were excluded. Sequencing was performed on naive CD8+ T cells sorted from blood. The label giving this sample's cell subset or site can be read as: CD45RA+CCR7+. Every receptor here comes from a man under 40 in good health.

The chain couples TRBV5-5 to TRBJ2-7, with D maybe TRBD1 (6 bases). V dropped 1 base and J dropped 4 bases, with 21 bases sitting between them. Germline V gives CDR1 SGHKS, CDR2 YYEKEE (reference sequence). The CDR3 has 17 residues. The CDR3 coding sequence is TGTGCCAGCAGCTTGTGGCCAAAGGGGGACCGGACATACGAGCAGTACTTC. It encodes CASSLWPKGDRTYEQYF.

V usage is TRBV2 and J usage is TRBJ1-2; 8 bases line up with TRBD1. Trimming removed 0 bases from V and 8 bases from J; junction bases left unmatched: 5. Germline-derived CDR1 and CDR2 are SNHLY and FYNNEI. The CDR3 totals 14 residues. Here the CDR3 DNA reads TGTGCCAGCAGTGAAGCTGGGACAGGCTGGGGCTACACCTTC. Protein sequence: CASSEAGTGWGYTF.

This sequence joins TRBV7-6 and TRBJ2-1; 8 bases are shared with TRBD2. Germline lookup yields CDR1 SGHVS and CDR2 FNYEAQ. The CDR3 is 17 amino acids. The ends lost 5 bases at V and 8 bases at J; junction bases unmatched: 17. For the CDR3, the DNA is TGTGCCAGCAGCCCCGTCACGGGAGGGCCTTTGGTAGATGAGCAGTTCTTC. Amino acid sequence: CASSPVTGGPLVDEQFF.

The chain combines TRBV10-1 with TRBJ2-7; possible D gene TRBD1, 5 bases. V lost 3 bases, J lost 0 bases, and 9 bases lay in between. Germline-derived CDR1 and CDR2 are WNHNN and SYGVQD (reference sequence). The CDR3 length is 14 residues. The CDR3 reads CASSEAGNSYEQYF. In DNA, the CDR3 is TGCGCCAGCAGTGAAGCAGGGAACTCCTACGAGCAGTACTTC.

The chain is built from TRBV19 and TRBJ2-7; tentatively, D is TRBD1 (6 bases). V was trimmed by 3 bases and J by 7 bases, leaving 13 bases between them. Germline assignment: CDR1 LNHDA and CDR2 SQIVND (reference sequence). This CDR3 is 13 amino acids long. CDR3 in DNA: TGTGCCAGTAGTATTGGGCCAGGGGTGGAGCAGTACTTC. Amino acid sequence: CASSIGPGVEQYF. The full variable domain, completed using reference TRBV19 and TRBJ2-7, is DGGITQSPKYLFRKEGQNVTLSCEQNLNHDAMYWYRQDPGQGLRLIYYSQIVNDFQKGDIAEGYSVSREKKESFPLTVTSAQKNPTAFYLCASSIGPGVEQYFGPGTRLTVT.

The J gene is TRBJ1-5, the V gene TRBV5-6; D is unresolved. The CDR3 length is 12 residues. CDR1 and CDR2 from the germline V gene are SGHDT and YYEEEE. Trimming cost V 2 bases and J 8 bases, with 8 bases left between them. The CDR3 DNA reads as TGTGCCAGCAGCTTTTCCGGGGAGCCCCAGCATTTT. This sequence encodes CASSFSGEPQHF.

The sample holds one count of this clone. This chain connects TRBV2 to TRBJ1-1, with TRBD1 matching over 8 bases. V trimming: 4 bases; J trimming: 4 bases; junction bases outside the gene matches: 11. The germline V gene has CDR1 SNHLY and CDR2 FYNNEI. The CDR3 contains 16 residues. CDR3 region: CASSVRGRRSGTEAFF. As DNA, the CDR3 is TGTGCCAGCAGTGTCAGGGGGCGCAGATCTGGCACTGAAGCTTTCTTT.

V gene TRBV7-8 combines with J gene TRBJ2-3; 9 bases are a match to TRBD2. The junction had 9 bases not matched to a gene; V was cut back by 5 bases and J by 0 bases. The CDR3 is made up of 17 amino acids. Germline assignment: CDR1 SGHVS and CDR2 FQNEAQ. The CDR3 spells CASSENRLAASTDTQYF. Here the CDR3 DNA reads TGTGCCAGCAGCGAGAACAGACTAGCGGCTAGCACAGATACGCAGTATTTT.

V gene TRBV27 combines with J gene TRBJ1-2; D not resolved. V gave up 5 bases and J gave up 9 bases, with 13 bases separating them. CDR1 is MNHEY and CDR2 is SMNVEV in the germline V gene (reference sequence). CDR3 length: 12 residues. As DNA, the CDR3 is TGTGCCAGCAGTGCGGACCGAATCAGCTACACCTTC. Its translation is CASSADRISYTF.

This clone was recorded once. The chain couples TRBV11-2 to TRBJ2-5; D unresolved. Trimming took off 5 bases at V and 1 base at J, with 14 bases between the two ends. There are 15 residues in the CDR3. Germline CDR1 and CDR2: SGHAT and FQNNGV. CDR3 region: CASSTPTESQETQYF. CDR3 bases: TGTGCCAGCAGCACCCCGACCGAGTCCCAAGAGACCCAGTACTTC. Full variable domain (remainder filled in from reference TRBV11-2 and TRBJ2-5): EAGVAQSPRYKIIEKRQSVAFWCNPISGHATLYWYQQILGQGPKLLIQFQNNGVVDDSQLPKDRFSAERLKGVDSTLKIQPAKLEDSAVYLCASSTPTESQETQYFGPGTRLLVL.

The V call is TRBV7-6, the J call TRBJ2-7; tentatively, D is TRBD1 (5 bases). CDR1 and CDR2 (germline): SGHVS, FNYEAQ. Trimming stripped 4 bases from V and 3 bases from J, with 10 bases between. This CDR3 is built from 13 residues. The CDR3 is CASSSRVSYEQYF. CDR3 coding DNA: TGTGCCAGCAGCTCCAGGGTGAGCTACGAGCAGTACTTC.

The sample holds a few counts of this clone. CDR3 DNA: TGTGCCAGCAGCAACGCAGGGGGTCAGGGTCGGGACATTCAGTACTTC. It translates to CASSNAGGQGRDIQYF. V usage is TRBV7-9 and J usage is TRBJ2-4, with TRBD1 identical over 7 bases. The CDR3 extends over 16 amino acids. CDR1 and CDR2 from the germline V gene are SEHNR and FQNEAQ (reference sequence). Unmatched junction bases numbered 15, after V lost 5 bases and J lost 8 bases.